The clone carrying this T cell receptor beta chain was observed a handful of times. The antigen is unknown. Then a second PCR, running roughly 6 to 11 cycles, was carried out with a sample-barcoded 5' primer and a J-beta primer mix. TCRdb itself ran the 5' RACE reads through MiXCR, one entry per CDR3 protein. The data contain about 1.8 million distinct CDR3 sequences, 49% of them singletons. The sample belongs to a study of blood T cells in healthy people across ages. Findings and caveats of the study: Age brought a roughly linear fall in TCR beta diversity measured per million T cells.

Germline loops: CDR1 MNHEY, CDR2 SMNVEV (reference sequence). V trimming: 5 bases; J trimming: 0 bases; junction bases outside the gene matches: 7. The length of the CDR3 is 15 residues. The chain recombines TRBV27 with TRBJ2-7, with TRBD1 identical over 7 bases. The sequencing input was blood. This TCR derives from a woman between 40 and 50 years old in good health. DNA for the CDR3: TGTGCCAGCAGTCCCCCGACAGGGAGCTCCTACGAGCAGTACTTC. Amino acids: CASSPPTGSSYEQYF.